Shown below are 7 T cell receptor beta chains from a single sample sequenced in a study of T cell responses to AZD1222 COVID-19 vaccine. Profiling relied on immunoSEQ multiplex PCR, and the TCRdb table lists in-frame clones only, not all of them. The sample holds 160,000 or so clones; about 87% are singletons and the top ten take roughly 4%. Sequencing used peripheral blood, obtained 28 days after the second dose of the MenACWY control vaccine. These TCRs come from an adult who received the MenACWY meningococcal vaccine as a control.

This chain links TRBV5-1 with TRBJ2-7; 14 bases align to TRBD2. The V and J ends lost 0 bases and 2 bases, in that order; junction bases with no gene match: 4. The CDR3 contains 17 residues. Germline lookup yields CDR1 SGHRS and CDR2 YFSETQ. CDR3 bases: TGCGCCAGCAGCTTGGCCGGACTAGCGGGAGGTACCTACGAGCAGTACTTC. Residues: CASSLAGLAGGTYEQYF.

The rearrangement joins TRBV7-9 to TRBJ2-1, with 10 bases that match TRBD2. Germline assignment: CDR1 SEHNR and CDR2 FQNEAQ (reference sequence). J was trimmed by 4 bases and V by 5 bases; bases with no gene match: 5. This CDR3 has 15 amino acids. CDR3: CASSKTSGIYNEQFF. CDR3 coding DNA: TGTGCCAGCAGCAAAACTAGCGGGATATACAATGAGCAGTTCTTC.

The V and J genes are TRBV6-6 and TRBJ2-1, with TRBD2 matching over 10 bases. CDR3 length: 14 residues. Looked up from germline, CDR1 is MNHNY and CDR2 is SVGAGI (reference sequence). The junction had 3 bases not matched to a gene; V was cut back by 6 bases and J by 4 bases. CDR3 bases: TGTGCCAGCAGGCCAGCGGGAGGGTACAATGAGCAGTTCTTC. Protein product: CASRPAGGYNEQFF.

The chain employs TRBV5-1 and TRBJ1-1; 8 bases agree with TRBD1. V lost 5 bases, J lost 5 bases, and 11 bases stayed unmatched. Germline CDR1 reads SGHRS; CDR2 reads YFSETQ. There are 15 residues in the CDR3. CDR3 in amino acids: CASRAGQGEGTEAFF. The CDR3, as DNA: TGCGCCAGCAGGGCCGGACAGGGCGAAGGAACTGAAGCTTTCTTT.

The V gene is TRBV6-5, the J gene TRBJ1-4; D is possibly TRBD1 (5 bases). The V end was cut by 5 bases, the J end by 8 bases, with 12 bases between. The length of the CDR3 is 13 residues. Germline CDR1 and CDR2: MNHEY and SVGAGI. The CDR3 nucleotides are TGTGCCAGCAGTCCGGGACTCGAGGAAAAACTGTTTTTT. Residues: CASSPGLEEKLFF.

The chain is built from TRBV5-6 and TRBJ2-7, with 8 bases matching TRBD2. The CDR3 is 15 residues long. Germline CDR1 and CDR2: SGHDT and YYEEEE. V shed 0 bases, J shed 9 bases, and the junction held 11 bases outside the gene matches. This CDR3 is CASSLAPSNLAGQYF. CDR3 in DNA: TGTGCCAGCAGCTTGGCCCCCTCCAATCTAGCGGGGCAGTACTTC.

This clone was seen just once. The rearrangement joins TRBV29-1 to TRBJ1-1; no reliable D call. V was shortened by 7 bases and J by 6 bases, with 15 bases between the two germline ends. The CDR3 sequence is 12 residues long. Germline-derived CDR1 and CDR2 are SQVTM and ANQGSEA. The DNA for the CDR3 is TGCAGCGCACTGCAGGAAGCGGCTGAAGCTTTCTTT. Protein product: CSALQEAAEAFF. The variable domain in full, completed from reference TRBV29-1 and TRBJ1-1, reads SAVISQKPSRDICQRGTSLTIQCQVDSQVTMMFWYRQQPGQSLTLIATANQGSEATYESGFVIDKFPISRPNLTFSTLTVSNMSPEDSSIYLCSALQEAAEAFFGQGTRLTVV.